Listed here are 28 T cell receptor beta chains from one sample, sequenced in a study of T-cell memory formation after mild COVID-19. TCRdb re-derived calls from the 5' RACE reads in MiXCR, one entry per CDR3 protein. Of hundreds of thousands of distinct CDR3 sequences in the sample, 15% to 20% were seen once. The sample consisted of PBMCs or a T cell subset sorted from them (not recorded which). The source of these receptors is a man aged 18 to 29 who had mild COVID-19 (a few samples of this study predate the infection). Cell type and time point are not known.

This sequence joins TRBV2 and TRBJ1-6; 10 nucleotides match TRBD1. V shed 4 bases and J 7 bases; nucleotides not matched to a gene: 4. Per the germline V gene, CDR1 is SNHLY and CDR2 is FYNNEI. The CDR3 has 15 residues. The CDR3 here is CASSGQGARNSPLHF. CDR3 bases: TGTGCCAGCAGTGGACAGGGGGCGAGGAATTCACCCCTCCACTTT.

The chain combines TRBV4-3 with TRBJ1-4; D gene unclear. This CDR3 region has 14 residues. In germline, CDR1 is LGHNA, CDR2 YSLEER. Trimming left V 0 bases short and J 8 bases short, with 10 bases between. CDR3 in amino acids: CASSQEPMGEKLFF. In DNA form, the CDR3 reads TGCGCCAGCAGCCAAGAACCAATGGGGGAAAAACTGTTTTTT.

This clonotype was counted at least ten times. The rearrangement uses TRBV9 and TRBJ2-5, with D uncertain. Trimming removed 4 bases at V and 2 bases at J, with 15 bases between. The CDR3 extends over 15 amino acids. Looked up from germline, CDR1 is SGDLS and CDR2 is YYNGEE. DNA for the CDR3: TGTGCCAGCAGCATTAGCCAAGGGCTACAAGAGACCCAGTACTTC. This sequence encodes CASSISQGLQETQYF.

This clonotype was counted only a few times. This sequence joins TRBV12-3 or TRBV12-4 and TRBJ2-2; 7 bases are a match to TRBD2. V lost 4 bases, J lost 8 bases, and 4 bases stayed unmatched. The CDR3 length is 13 residues. CDR3 region: CASSSGGMGELFF. The CDR3 DNA is TGTGCCAGCAGTTCGGGGGGAATGGGGGAGCTGTTTTTT.

This clonotype has more than one count but fewer than ten. The CDR3 loop reads CSARGGLNTEAFF. The CDR3 DNA follows: TGCAGTGCTAGAGGGGGATTGAACACTGAAGCTTTCTTT. This sequence joins TRBV20-1 and TRBJ1-1; D remains ambiguous. Looked up from germline, CDR1 is DFQATT and CDR2 is SNEGSKA (reference sequence). The V end lost 1 base, the J end lost 0 bases, and 6 bases lay between the germline ends. The CDR3 has 13 residues.

This clonotype turned up a few times. The V gene is TRBV5-1, the J gene TRBJ1-1, with D perhaps matching TRBD1 (5 bases). The CDR3 has 15 residues. The V end was cut by 0 bases, the J end by 1 base, with 10 bases between. The germline V gene has CDR1 SGHRS and CDR2 YFSETQ. The CDR3: CASSLGGTGNTEAFF. CDR3 nucleotide sequence: TGCGCCAGCAGCTTGGGGGGCACGGGGAACACTGAAGCTTTCTTT.

This clonotype has more than one count but fewer than ten. This sequence joins TRBV3-1 and TRBJ1-2; D uncertain. V was trimmed by 1 base and J by 1 base, leaving 13 bases between them. The CDR3 has 16 amino acids. From germline, CDR1 is LGHDT and CDR2 YNNKEL (reference sequence). The CDR3 spells CASSQGVGGFNYGYTF. DNA of the CDR3: TGTGCCAGCAGCCAAGGAGTAGGAGGTTTTAACTATGGCTACACCTTC.

A few counts support this clonotype. V usage is TRBV4-1 and J usage is TRBJ2-3; D perhaps matches TRBD2 (5 bases). With 7 bases removed from V and 3 bases from J, the gap between germline ends came to 20 bases. This CDR3 has 16 amino acids. Germline V lookup: CDR1 MGHRA, CDR2 YSYEKL. CDR3 DNA: TGCGCCAGCACTACGGCCCCCCGGCTAGCAACAGATACGCAGTATTTT. This sequence encodes CASTTAPRLATDTQYF.

The chain carries TRBV4-3 and TRBJ2-5; 8 bases fit TRBD1. The CDR3 has 18 amino acids. V was pared by 1 base and J by 4 bases, with 14 bases of the junction left unmatched. CDR1 and CDR2 from the germline V gene are LGHNA and YSLEER. The DNA of the CDR3 is TGCGCCAGCAGCCAAGGTTACCCCCCAGGGGGCTTAGGAGAGACCCAGTACTTC. Its translation: CASSQGYPPGGLGETQYF.

This chain uses TRBV5-1 with TRBJ1-5; no firm D call. Per the germline V gene, CDR1 is SGHRS and CDR2 is YFSETQ. The CDR3 covers 14 residues. Deletions cut 2 bases from V and 6 bases from J, with 12 bases between. This chain's CDR3 is CASSFAEGGQPQHF. Here the CDR3 DNA reads TGCGCCAGCAGCTTCGCGGAGGGAGGTCAGCCCCAGCATTTT.

This clonotype was picked up a small number of times. This sequence joins TRBV7-9 and TRBJ2-2; D perhaps matches TRBD1 (6 bases). The CDR3 spans 16 residues. V lost 4 bases and J 7 bases, leaving 19 bases between the germline ends. CDR1 SEHNR and CDR2 FQNEAQ come from the germline V gene (reference sequence). CDR3 protein: CASSSAPGVDSGELFF. The CDR3 DNA follows: TGTGCCAGCAGCTCCGCCCCCGGGGTGGACAGCGGGGAGCTGTTTTTT. The variable domain in full, with the rest retrieved from reference TRBV7-9 and TRBJ2-2, is DTGVSQNPRHKITKRGQNVTFRCDPISEHNRLYWYRQTLGQGPEFLTYFQNEAQLEKSRLLSDRFSAERPKGSFSTLEIQRTEQGDSAMYLCASSSAPGVDSGELFFGEGSRLTVL.

There are a few counts of this clonotype. The V and J genes are TRBV5-6 and TRBJ2-7; TRBD1 or TRBD2 may be the D gene (6 bases each). In germline, CDR1 is SGHDT, CDR2 YYEEEE. The CDR3 contains 15 residues. V was trimmed by 0 bases and J by 6 bases, leaving 16 bases between them. In nucleotides, the CDR3 is TGTGCCAGCAGCTTGGGCTCGACGGGGGCGGGCGAGCAGTACGTC. Protein: CASSLGSTGAGEQYV.

The chain carries TRBV20-1 and TRBJ1-5; possibly TRBD1 for D (6 bases). V lost 6 bases, J lost 5 bases, and 17 bases lay in between. This CDR3 is built from 14 residues. Germline V lookup: CDR1 DFQATT, CDR2 SNEGSKA (reference sequence). The CDR3 DNA reads TGCAGTGCCAGTACTTCGACAGGTCATCAGCCCCAGCATTTT. Amino acid sequence: CSASTSTGHQPQHF.

In its sample, this clonotype was seen a few times. The gene calls are TRBV28 and TRBJ2-7, with D maybe TRBD2 (5 bases). V gave up 7 bases and J gave up 3 bases, with 13 bases separating them. The CDR3 is made up of 13 amino acids. From germline, CDR1 is MDHEN and CDR2 SYDVKM. As DNA, the CDR3 is TGTGCCAGCAAAGAGTCGGGGAACTACGAGCAGTACGTC. Encoded protein: CASKESGNYEQYV.

The chain couples TRBV6-5 to TRBJ2-2, with 10 bases that match TRBD2. Germline lookup yields CDR1 MNHEY and CDR2 SVGAGI. The CDR3 spans 16 residues. The trim removed 7 bases at V and 6 bases at J, leaving 11 bases unmatched. The CDR3 nucleotides read TGTGCCAGCACCCCGTTGAGCGGGGGGGCCCCCGGGGAGCTGTTTTTT. Translation gives CASTPLSGGAPGELFF.

The V call is TRBV3-1, the J call TRBJ1-6, with D possibly matching TRBD1 (5 bases). Trimming removed 2 bases at V and 8 bases at J, with 10 bases between. Germline CDR1 reads LGHDT; CDR2 reads YNNKEL (reference sequence). CDR3 length: 14 residues. The CDR3: CASSQRGADSPLHF. The DNA of the CDR3 is TGTGCCAGCAGCCAAAGAGGGGCGGATTCACCCCTCCACTTT.

V is TRBV6-2 or TRBV6-3 and J is TRBJ1-6; maybe TRBD1 (6 bases). The CDR3 consists of 13 residues. V lost 7 bases to trimming and J lost 11 bases, with 15 bases between them. CDR1 and CDR2 from the germline V gene are MNHEY and SVGEGT. The CDR3 here is CASIESRGTPLHF. The CDR3, as DNA: TGTGCCAGCATCGAATCAAGGGGGACACCCCTCCACTTT.

This clonotype was seen more than once but under ten times. This rearrangement joins TRBV12-3 or TRBV12-4 to TRBJ1-4; D not resolved. V was clipped by 8 bases and J by 6 bases, with 13 bases between them. This CDR3 is 13 amino acids long. In DNA, the CDR3 is TGTGCCAGCCTCCAATCCGCAGATGAAAAACTGTTTTTT. Protein: CASLQSADEKLFF.

This clonotype was seen only a few times. This sequence joins TRBV7-6 and TRBJ2-7; 10 nucleotides line up with TRBD2. There are 19 residues in the CDR3. J gave up 2 bases and V 5 bases, and 18 bases lay outside the gene matches. Germline V gene lookup returns CDR1 SGHVS and CDR2 FNYEAQ. DNA for the CDR3: TGTGCCAGCAGCCCAAGCCGGGGACTAGCGAAGGGAGTAACCTACGAGCAGTACTTC. Translating it yields CASSPSRGLAKGVTYEQYF.

This clonotype was seen only a few times. This chain joins TRBV28 and TRBJ2-5; 10 bases are a match to TRBD2. The CDR3 length is 15 residues. V lost 5 bases and J lost 5; bases outside the gene matches: 8. Germline assignment: CDR1 MDHEN and CDR2 SYDVKM. This chain's CDR3 is CASSTQLAGFETQYF. For the CDR3, the DNA is TGTGCCAGCAGTACGCAACTAGCGGGGTTTGAGACCCAGTACTTC.

The chain combines TRBV6-5 with TRBJ1-2; no firm D call. The V and J ends lost 2 bases and 1 base respectively, with 2 bases between them. This CDR3 spans 12 amino acids. CDR1 and CDR2 from the germline V gene are MNHEY and SVGAGI. The CDR3 DNA follows: TGTGCCAGCAGTTACAATAACTATGGCTACACCTTC. Encoded protein: CASSYNNYGYTF.

This clonotype appeared a few times. This chain joins TRBV7-2 and TRBJ1-2; a weak D match, TRBD1 (6 bases). The CDR3 covers 17 residues. CDR1 is SGHTA and CDR2 is FQGNSA in the germline V gene. V was trimmed by 0 bases and J by 5 bases, leaving 19 bases between them. DNA for the CDR3: TGTGCCAGCAGCTTAGCGTATTCGGGGGCCAGACCGTATGGCTACACCTTC. This gives the protein CASSLAYSGARPYGYTF. The full variable domain, with the rest looked up from reference TRBV7-2 and TRBJ1-2, is GAGVSQSPSNKVTEKGKDVELRCDPISGHTALYWYRQSLGQGLEFLIYFQGNSAPDKSGLPSDRFSAERTGGSVSTLTIQRTQQEDSAVYLCASSLAYSGARPYGYTFGSGTRLTVV.

The J gene is TRBJ2-3, the V gene TRBV9, with 10 bases identical to TRBD2. The CDR3 is made up of 17 amino acids. Germline assignment: CDR1 SGDLS and CDR2 YYNGEE. The V and J ends lost 2 bases and 1 base, in that order; junction bases with no gene match: 7. The CDR3 DNA reads as TGTGCCAGCAGCGTCAGTAGCGGGGGGCCCCGCACAGATACGCAGTATTTT. Amino acid sequence: CASSVSSGGPRTDTQYF.

V and J are TRBV20-1 and TRBJ1-2; D may be TRBD1 (5 bases). Deletions cut 1 base from V and 4 bases from J, with 13 bases between. The V gene's germline CDR1 is DFQATT and CDR2 SNEGSKA (reference sequence). The length of the CDR3 is 14 residues. This CDR3 is CSARVQGPSYGYTF. CDR3 DNA sequence: TGCAGTGCTAGAGTCCAGGGACCCTCCTATGGCTACACCTTC.

This clonotype was detected only a few times. The V call is TRBV5-1, the J call TRBJ2-1, with 12 bases matching TRBD1. From germline, CDR1 is SGHRS and CDR2 YFSETQ. The CDR3 spans 16 residues. J was trimmed by 10 bases and V by 4 bases; bases with no gene match: 12. The CDR3 DNA reads as TGCGCCAGCAGCATACAACCGGGACAGGGGGCCGGGGAGCAGTTCTTC. This codes for CASSIQPGQGAGEQFF. Together with reference TRBV5-1 and TRBJ2-1, the CDR3 gives the full variable domain: KAGVTQTPRYLIKTRGQQVTLSCSPISGHRSVSWYQQTPGQGLQFLFEYFSETQRNKGNFPGRFSGRQFSNSRSEMNVSTLELGDSALYLCASSIQPGQGAGEQFFGPGTRLTVL.

The V call is TRBV28, the J call TRBJ2-1, with a weak D call TRBD2 (6 bases). V was cut by 8 bases and J by 15 bases, with 8 bases left in between. The CDR3 spans 8 residues. Germline CDR1 reads MDHEN; CDR2 reads SYDVKM. Written as DNA, the CDR3 is TGTGCCAGCGGGGGGTGGTTCTTC. Amino acids: CASGGWFF.

The V call is TRBV4-3, the J call TRBJ1-6, with D perhaps TRBD1 (6 bases). CDR1 and CDR2 from the germline V gene are LGHNA and YSLEER. V dropped 5 bases and J dropped 7 bases, with 15 bases sitting between them. This CDR3 contains 15 residues. This chain's CDR3 is CASSTHRDTNSPLHF. The CDR3 DNA reads TGCGCCAGCAGCACACACCGGGACACCAATTCACCCCTCCACTTT.

A note on this clonotype: It may be a read error: a sequence one base away is much more abundant. The chain uses TRBV5-5 and TRBJ1-5; the match to TRBD1 covers 7 bases. CDR1 and CDR2 from the germline V gene are SGHKS and YYEKEE (reference sequence). This CDR3 has 16 residues. The junction had 11 bases not matched to a gene; V was cut back by 2 bases and J by 6 bases. The CDR3 is CASSFTGTVRGQPQHF. CDR3 nucleotide sequence: TGTGCCAGCAGCTTTACCGGGACAGTAAGGGGTCAGCCCCAGCATTTT.